This T cell receptor beta chain was identified in a study of T cell responses to AZD1222 COVID-19 vaccine. Data came from immunoSEQ multiplex PCR; TCRdb stores just in-frame clones and leaves some out. Of fewer than 150,000 clones detected, around 92% appear once; the ten largest clones hold more than 7%. Trimming cost V 3 bases and J 2 bases, with 5 bases left between them. The CDR3 runs to 12 residues. CDR1 SGHTA and CDR2 FQGNSA come from the germline V gene. The chain recombines TRBV7-2 with TRBJ2-7; unclear D gene. The sample consisted of peripheral blood, taken 28 days after the second AZD1222 dose. The receptor was derived from an adult who received the AZD1222 COVID-19 vaccine. In DNA, the CDR3 is TGTGCCAGCAGCTTGTCCCCCTACGAGCAGTACTTC. It specifies CASSLSPYEQYF.